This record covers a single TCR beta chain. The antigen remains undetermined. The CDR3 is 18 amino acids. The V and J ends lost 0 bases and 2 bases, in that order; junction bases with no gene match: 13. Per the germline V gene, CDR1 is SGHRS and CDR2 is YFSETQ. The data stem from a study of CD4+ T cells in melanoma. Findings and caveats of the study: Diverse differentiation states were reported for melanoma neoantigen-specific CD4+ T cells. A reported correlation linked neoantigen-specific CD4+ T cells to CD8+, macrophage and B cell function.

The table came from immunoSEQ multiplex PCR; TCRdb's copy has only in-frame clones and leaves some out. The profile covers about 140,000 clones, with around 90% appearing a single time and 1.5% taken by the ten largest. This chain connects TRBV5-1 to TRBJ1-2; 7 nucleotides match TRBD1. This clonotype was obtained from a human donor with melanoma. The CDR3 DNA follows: TGCGCCAGCAGCTTGGATAGGCAAATGGACAGGTTGAACTATGGCTACACCTTC. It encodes CASSLDRQMDRLNYGYTF.